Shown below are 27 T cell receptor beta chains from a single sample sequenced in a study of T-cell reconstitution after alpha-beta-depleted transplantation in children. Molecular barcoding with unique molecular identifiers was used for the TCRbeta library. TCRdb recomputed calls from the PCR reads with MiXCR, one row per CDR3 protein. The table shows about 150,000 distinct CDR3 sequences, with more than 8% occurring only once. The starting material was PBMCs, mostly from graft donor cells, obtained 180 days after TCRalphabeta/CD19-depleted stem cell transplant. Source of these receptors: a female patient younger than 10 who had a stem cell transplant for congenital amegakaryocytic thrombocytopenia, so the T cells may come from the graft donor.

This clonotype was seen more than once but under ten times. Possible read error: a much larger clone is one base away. The CDR3 reads CASRGRLKNSQYF. The CDR3 nucleotides read TGTGCCAGCAGGGGACGGCTCAAAAACAGTCAGTACTTC. The rearrangement links TRBV6-1 to TRBJ2-4, with D possibly being TRBD1 or TRBD2 (5 bases each). From germline, CDR1 is MNHNS and CDR2 SASEGT. The CDR3 consists of 13 residues.

CDR3 amino acids: CASSFISGRTGELFF. The CDR3 DNA is TGTGCCAGCAGCTTCATTTCGGGGAGGACCGGGGAGCTGTTTTTT. The chain has TRBV5-5 and TRBJ2-2; D perhaps matches TRBD2 (6 bases). The CDR3 spans 15 residues. Germline V lookup: CDR1 SGHKS, CDR2 YYEKEE (reference sequence). V lost 2 bases, J lost 5 bases, and 13 bases lay in between.

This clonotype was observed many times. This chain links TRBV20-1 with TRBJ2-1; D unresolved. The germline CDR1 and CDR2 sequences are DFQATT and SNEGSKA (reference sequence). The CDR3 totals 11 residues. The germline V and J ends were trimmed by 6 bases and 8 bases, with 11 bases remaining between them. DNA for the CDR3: TGCAGTGCCTCCGCTCTGGATGAGCAGTTCTTC. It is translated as CSASALDEQFF.

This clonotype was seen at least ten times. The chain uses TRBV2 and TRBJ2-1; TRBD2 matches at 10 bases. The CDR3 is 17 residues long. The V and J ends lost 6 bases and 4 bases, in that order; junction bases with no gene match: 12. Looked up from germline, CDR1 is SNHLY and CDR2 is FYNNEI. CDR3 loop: CASSLYTGLADYNEQFF. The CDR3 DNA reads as TGTGCCAGCAGCCTGTACACAGGACTAGCGGATTACAATGAGCAGTTCTTC.

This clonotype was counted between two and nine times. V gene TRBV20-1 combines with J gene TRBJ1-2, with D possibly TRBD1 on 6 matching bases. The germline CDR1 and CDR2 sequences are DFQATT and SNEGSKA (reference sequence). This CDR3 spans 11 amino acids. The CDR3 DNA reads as TGCAGCCCCGGACAGAACTATGGCTACACCTTC. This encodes CSPGQNYGYTF.

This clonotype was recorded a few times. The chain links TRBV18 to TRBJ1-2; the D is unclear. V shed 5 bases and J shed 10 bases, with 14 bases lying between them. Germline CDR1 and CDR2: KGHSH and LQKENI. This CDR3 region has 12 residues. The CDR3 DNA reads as TGTGCCAGCTCAGCCGCGGACGGTGTCTACACCTTC. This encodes CASSAADGVYTF.

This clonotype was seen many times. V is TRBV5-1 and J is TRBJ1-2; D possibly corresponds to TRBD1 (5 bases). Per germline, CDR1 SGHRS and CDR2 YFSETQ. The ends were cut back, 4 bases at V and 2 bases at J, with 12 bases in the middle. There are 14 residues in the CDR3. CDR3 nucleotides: TGCGCCAGCAGCCCGGGACCGACCAACTATGGCTACACCTTC. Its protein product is CASSPGPTNYGYTF.

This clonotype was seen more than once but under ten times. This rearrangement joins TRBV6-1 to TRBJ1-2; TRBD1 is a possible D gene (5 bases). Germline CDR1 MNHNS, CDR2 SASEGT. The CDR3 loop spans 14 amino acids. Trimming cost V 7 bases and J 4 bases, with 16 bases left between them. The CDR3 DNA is TGTGCCAGCACCAACAGGACCACCCGCTATGGCTACACCTTC. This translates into CASTNRTTRYGYTF.

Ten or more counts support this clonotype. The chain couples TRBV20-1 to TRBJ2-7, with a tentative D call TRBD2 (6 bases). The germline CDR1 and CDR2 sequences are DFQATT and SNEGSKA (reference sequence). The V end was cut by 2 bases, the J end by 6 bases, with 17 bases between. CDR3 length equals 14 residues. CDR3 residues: CSARPGASTREQYF. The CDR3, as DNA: TGCAGTGCTAGACCGGGAGCTTCGACACGCGAGCAGTACTTC.

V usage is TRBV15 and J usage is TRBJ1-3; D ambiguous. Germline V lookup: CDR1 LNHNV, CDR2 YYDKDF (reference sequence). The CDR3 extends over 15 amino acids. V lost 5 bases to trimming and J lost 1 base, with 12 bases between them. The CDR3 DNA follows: TGTGCCACCAGCGCACGGTGGGATTCTGGAAACACCATATATTTT. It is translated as CATSARWDSGNTIYF.

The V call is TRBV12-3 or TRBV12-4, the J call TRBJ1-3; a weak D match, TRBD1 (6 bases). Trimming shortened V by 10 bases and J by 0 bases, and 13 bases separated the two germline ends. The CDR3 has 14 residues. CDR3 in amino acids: CATTGLLSGNTIYF. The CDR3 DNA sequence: TGTGCCACCACAGGGCTCCTCTCTGGAAACACCATATATTTT.

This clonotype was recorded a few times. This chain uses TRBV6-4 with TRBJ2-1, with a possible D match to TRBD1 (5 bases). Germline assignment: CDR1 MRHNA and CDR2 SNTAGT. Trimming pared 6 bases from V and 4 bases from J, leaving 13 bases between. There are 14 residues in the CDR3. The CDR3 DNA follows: TGTGCCAGCAGCGTAGACAGTGCTTACAATGAGCAGTTCTTC. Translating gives CASSVDSAYNEQFF.

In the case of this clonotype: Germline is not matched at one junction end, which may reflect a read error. The CDR3 bases are TGTGGCAGCTCGGAGAGAGGGGGGCCTTTCTTTTATAGCAATCAGCCCCAGCATTTT. It specifies CGSSERGGPFFYSNQPQHF. This chain connects TRBV6-1 to TRBJ1-5; perhaps TRBD1 as D (6 bases). CDR1 is MNHNS and CDR2 is SASEGT in the germline V gene. CDR3 length equals 19 residues.

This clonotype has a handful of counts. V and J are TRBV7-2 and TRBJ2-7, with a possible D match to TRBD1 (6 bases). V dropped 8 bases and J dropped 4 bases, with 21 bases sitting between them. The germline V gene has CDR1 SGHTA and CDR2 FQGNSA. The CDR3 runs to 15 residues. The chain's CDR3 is CASAYREQGWYEQYF. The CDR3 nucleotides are TGTGCCAGCGCCTACCGGGAACAGGGCTGGTACGAGCAGTACTTC.

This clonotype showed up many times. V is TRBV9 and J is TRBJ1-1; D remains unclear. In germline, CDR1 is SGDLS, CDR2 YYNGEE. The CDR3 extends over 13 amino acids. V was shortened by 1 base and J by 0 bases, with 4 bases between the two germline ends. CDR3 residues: CASSVIMNTEAFF. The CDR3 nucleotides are TGTGCCAGCAGCGTAATTATGAACACTGAAGCTTTCTTT.

The CDR3 reads CASQPSPRGNTGELFF. The DNA for the CDR3 is TGTGCCAGCCAACCTTCTCCCAGGGGCAACACCGGGGAGCTGTTTTTT. This chain connects TRBV12-3 or TRBV12-4 to TRBJ2-2, with D possibly matching TRBD1 (6 bases). The CDR3 contains 16 residues. V lost 8 bases and J lost 2, with 18 bases in between.

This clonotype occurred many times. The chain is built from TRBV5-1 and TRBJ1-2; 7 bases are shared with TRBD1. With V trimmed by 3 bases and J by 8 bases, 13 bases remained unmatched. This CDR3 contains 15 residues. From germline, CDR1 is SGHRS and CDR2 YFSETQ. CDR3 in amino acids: CASSSGTAEIGGYTF. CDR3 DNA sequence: TGCGCCAGCAGCTCCGGGACAGCGGAGATAGGCGGCTACACCTTC.

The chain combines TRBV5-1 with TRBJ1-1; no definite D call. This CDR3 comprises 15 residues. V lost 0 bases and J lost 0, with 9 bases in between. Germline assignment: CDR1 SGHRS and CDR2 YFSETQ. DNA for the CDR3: TGCGCCAGCAGCTTGGGGCAAACCATGAACACTGAAGCTTTCTTT. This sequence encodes CASSLGQTMNTEAFF.

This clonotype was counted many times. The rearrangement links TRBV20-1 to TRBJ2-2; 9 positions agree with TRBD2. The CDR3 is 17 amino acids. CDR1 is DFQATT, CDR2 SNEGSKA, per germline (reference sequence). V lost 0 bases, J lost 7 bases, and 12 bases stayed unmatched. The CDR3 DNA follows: TGCAGTGCTAGAGATCCCAGGGTAGCGGGAGTAGGCGGGGAGCTGTTTTTT. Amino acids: CSARDPRVAGVGGELFF.

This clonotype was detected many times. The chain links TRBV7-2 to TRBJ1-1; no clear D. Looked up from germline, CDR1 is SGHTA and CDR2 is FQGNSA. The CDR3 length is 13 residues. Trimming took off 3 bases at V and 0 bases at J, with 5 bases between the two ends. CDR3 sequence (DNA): TGTGCCAGCAGCTTGACACTGAACACTGAAGCTTTCTTT. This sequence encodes CASSLTLNTEAFF.

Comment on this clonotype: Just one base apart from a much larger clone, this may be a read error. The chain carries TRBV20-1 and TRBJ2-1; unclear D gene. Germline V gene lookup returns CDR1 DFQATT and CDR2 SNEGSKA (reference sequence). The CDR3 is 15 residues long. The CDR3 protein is CSARPRNSSYNEEFF. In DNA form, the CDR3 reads TGCAGTGCGAGACCTAGAAACTCTTCCTACAATGAGGAGTTCTTC.

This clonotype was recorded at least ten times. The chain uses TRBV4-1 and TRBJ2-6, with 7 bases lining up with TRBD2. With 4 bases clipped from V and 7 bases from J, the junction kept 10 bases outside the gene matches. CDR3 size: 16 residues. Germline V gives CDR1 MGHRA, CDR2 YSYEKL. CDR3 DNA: TGCGCCAGCAGCCTGCGGGGGACGGTGGACGCCAACGTCCTGACTTTC. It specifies CASSLRGTVDANVLTF.

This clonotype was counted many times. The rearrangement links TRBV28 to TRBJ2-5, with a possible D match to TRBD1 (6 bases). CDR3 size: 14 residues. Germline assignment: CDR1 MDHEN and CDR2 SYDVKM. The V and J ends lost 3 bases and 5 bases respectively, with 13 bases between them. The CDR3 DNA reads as TGTGCCAGCAGTTTTTATCGGCAGGGGGAGACCCAGTACTTC. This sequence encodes CASSFYRQGETQYF.

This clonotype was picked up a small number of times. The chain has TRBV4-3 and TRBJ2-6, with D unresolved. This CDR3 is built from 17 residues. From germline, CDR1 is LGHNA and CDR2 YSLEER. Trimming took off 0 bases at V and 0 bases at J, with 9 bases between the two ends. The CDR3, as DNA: TGCGCCAGCAGCCAAGAGTCCCTGGCCTCTGGGGCCAACGTCCTGACTTTC. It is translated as CASSQESLASGANVLTF.

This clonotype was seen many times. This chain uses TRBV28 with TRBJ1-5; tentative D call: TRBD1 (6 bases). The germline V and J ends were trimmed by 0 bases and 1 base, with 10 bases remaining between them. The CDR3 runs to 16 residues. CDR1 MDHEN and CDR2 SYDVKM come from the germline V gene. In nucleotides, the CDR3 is TGTGCCAGCAGTTTATGGACAGGTTCGAGCAATCAGCCCCAGCATTTT. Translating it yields CASSLWTGSSNQPQHF.

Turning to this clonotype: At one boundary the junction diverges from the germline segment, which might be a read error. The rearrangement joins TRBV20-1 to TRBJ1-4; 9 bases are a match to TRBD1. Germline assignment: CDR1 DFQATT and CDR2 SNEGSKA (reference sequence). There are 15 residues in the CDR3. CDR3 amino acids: CSTRDSGQGNEKLFF. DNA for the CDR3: TGCAGTACTAGAGATTCAGGACAGGGGAATGAAAAACTGTTTTTT.

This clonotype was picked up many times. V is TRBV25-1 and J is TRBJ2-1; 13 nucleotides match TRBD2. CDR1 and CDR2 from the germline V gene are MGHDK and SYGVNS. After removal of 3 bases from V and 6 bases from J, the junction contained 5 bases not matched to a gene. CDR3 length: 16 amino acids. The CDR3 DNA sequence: TGTGCCAGCAGTGACCCGTGGACTAGCGGGAGCAATGAGCAGTTCTTC. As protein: CASSDPWTSGSNEQFF. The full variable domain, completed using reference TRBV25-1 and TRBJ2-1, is EADIYQTPRYLVIGTGKKITLECSQTMGHDKMYWYQQDPGMELHLIHYSYGVNSTEKGDLSSESTVSRIRTEHFPLTLESARPSHTSQYLCASSDPWTSGSNEQFFGPGTRLTVL.